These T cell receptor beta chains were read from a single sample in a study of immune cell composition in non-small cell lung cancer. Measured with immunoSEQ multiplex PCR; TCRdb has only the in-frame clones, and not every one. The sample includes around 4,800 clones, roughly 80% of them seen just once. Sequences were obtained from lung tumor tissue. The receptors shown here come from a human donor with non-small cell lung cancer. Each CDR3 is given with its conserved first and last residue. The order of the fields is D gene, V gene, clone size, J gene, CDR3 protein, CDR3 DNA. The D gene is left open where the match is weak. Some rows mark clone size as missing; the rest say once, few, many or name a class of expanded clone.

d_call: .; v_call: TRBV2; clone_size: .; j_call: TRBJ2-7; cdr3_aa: CASSATHWEQYF; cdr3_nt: TGTGCCAGCAGCGCGACACATTGGGAGCAGTACTTC
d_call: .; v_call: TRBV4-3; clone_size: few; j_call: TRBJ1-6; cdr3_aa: CASSQERFEYLSSYNSPLHF; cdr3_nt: TGCGCCAGCAGCCAAGAACGGTTCGAGTACTTAAGCTCCTATAATTCACCCCTCCACTTT
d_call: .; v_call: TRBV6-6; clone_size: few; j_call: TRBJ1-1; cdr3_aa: CASSRQGPEAFF; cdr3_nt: TGTGCCAGCAGCCGCCAGGGGCCTGAAGCTTTCTTT
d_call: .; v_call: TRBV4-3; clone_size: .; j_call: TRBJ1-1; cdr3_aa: CASSRRTDTEAFF; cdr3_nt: TGCGCCAGCAGCCGCCGGACAGATACTGAAGCTTTCTTT
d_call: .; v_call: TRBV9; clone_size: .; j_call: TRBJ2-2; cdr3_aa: CASSTGQTNTGELFF; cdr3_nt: TGTGCCAGCAGCACCGGACAGACGAACACCGGGGAGCTGTTTTTT
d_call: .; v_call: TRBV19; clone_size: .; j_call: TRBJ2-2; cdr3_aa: CASGGGGASGELFF; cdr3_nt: TGTGCCAGCGGGGGCGGGGGAGCGTCCGGGGAGCTGTTTTTT
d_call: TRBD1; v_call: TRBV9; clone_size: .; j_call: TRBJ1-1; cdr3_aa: CASSSVRQGISNTEAFF; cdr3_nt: TGTGCCAGCAGCTCGGTAAGACAGGGGATTTCGAACACTGAAGCTTTCTTT
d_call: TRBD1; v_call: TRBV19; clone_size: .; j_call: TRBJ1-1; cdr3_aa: CASSRRGTGGLVGGRDTEAFF; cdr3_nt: TGTGCCAGTAGTAGGAGAGGGACAGGGGGATTGGTCGGCGGTCGGGACACTGAAGCTTTCTTT
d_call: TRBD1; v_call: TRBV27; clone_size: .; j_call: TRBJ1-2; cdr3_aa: CASSLLSGTGGASGGYTF; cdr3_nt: TGTGCCAGCAGTTTATTGTCCGGGACAGGGGGCGCTTCGGGTGGCTACACCTTC
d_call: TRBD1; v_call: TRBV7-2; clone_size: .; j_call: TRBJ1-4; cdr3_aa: CASSLARQGKLFF; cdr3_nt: TGTGCCAGCAGCTTAGCCAGACAGGGAAAACTGTTTTTT
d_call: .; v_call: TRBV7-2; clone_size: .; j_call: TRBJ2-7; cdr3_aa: CASSLVGGNLYEQYF; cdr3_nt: TGTGCCAGCAGCTTAGTCGGGGGTAACCTCTACGAGCAGTACTTC
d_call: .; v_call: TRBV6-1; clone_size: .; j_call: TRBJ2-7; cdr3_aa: CASMDSGAYEQYF; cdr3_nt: TGTGCCAGCATGGACTCTGGGGCCTACGAGCAGTACTTC
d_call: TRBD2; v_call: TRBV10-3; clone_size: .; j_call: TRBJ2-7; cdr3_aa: CAIRSGTSGASSYEQYF; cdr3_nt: TGTGCCATCAGGTCCGGGACTAGCGGCGCAAGCTCCTACGAGCAGTACTTC
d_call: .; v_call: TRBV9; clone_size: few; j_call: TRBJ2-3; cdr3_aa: CASSVGGGGLVTDTQYF; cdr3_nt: TGTGCCAGCAGCGTAGGGGGAGGCGGCCTAGTCACAGATACGCAGTATTTT
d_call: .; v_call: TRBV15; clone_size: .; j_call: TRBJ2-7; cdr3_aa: CATSRDPRGGEQYF; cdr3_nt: TGTGCCACCAGCAGAGACCCGCGGGGTGGTGAGCAGTACTTC
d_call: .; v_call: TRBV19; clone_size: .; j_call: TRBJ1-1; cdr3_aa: CASSGGNSMNTEAFF; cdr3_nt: TGTGCCAGTAGTGGCGGTAACTCAATGAACACTGAAGCTTTCTTT
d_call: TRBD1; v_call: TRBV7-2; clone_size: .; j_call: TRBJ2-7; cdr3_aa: CASSSRQGRYEQYF; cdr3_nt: TGTGCCAGCAGCTCCAGACAGGGACGATACGAGCAGTACTTC
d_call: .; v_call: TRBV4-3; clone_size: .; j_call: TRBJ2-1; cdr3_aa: CASSPRSPVDEQFF; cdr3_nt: TGCGCCAGCAGCCCAAGGAGCCCAGTCGATGAGCAGTTCTTC
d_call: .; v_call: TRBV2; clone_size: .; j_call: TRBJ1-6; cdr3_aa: CASTPGGNAPLHF; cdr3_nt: TGTGCCAGCACCCCCGGGGGGAACGCACCCCTCCACTTT
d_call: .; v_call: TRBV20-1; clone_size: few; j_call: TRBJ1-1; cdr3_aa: CSASSGTEAFF; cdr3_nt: TGCAGTGCTTCTTCCGGCACTGAAGCTTTCTTT
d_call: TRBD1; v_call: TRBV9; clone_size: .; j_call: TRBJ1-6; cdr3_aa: CASSYGQGDSPLHF; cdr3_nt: TGTGCCAGCAGCTATGGACAGGGGGATTCACCCCTCCACTTT
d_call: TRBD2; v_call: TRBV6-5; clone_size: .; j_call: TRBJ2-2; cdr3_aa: CASSYNSGGAGELFF; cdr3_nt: TGTGCCAGCAGTTATAACAGCGGGGGGGCCGGGGAGCTGTTTTTT
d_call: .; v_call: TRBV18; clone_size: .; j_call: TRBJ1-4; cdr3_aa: CASSPPGKMGEKLFF; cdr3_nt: TGTGCCAGCTCACCACCCGGGAAAATGGGAGAAAAACTGTTTTTT
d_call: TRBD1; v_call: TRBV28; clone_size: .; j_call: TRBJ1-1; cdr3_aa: CASSFEGTGGRTEAFF; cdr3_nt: TGTGCCAGCAGTTTTGAAGGGACAGGAGGTAGGACTGAAGCTTTCTTT
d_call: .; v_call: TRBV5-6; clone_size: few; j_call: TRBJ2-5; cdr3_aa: CASSLRGTSYQETQYF; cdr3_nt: TGTGCCAGCAGCTTGAGGGGGACGTCATACCAAGAGACCCAGTACTTC
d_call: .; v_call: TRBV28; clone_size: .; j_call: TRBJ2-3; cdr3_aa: CASSSPTGSRTDTQYF; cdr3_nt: TGTGCCAGCAGTTCCCCGACCGGGTCCCGCACAGATACGCAGTATTTT
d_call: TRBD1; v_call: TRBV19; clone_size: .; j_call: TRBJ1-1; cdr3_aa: CASSTYRGTMNTEAFF; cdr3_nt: TGTGCCAGTAGTACCTACAGGGGAACCATGAACACTGAAGCTTTCTTT
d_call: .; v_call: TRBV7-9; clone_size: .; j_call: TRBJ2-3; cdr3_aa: CASSLPNLPTDTQYF; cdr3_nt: TGTGCCAGCAGCTTGCCCAACTTGCCCACAGATACGCAGTATTTT
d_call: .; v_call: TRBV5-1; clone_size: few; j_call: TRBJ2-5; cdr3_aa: CASSWRGTRQETQYF; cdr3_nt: TGCGCCAGCAGCTGGCGGGGCACGCGACAAGAGACCCAGTACTTC
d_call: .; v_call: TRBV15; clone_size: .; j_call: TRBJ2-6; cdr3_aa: CATSRDRSGANVLTF; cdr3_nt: TGTGCCACCAGCAGAGACCGCTCTGGGGCCAACGTCCTGACTTTC
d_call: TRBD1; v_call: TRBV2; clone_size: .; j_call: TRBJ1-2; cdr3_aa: CASRVPGQGSGYTF; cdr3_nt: TGTGCCAGCAGGGTTCCGGGACAGGGCTCTGGCTACACCTTC